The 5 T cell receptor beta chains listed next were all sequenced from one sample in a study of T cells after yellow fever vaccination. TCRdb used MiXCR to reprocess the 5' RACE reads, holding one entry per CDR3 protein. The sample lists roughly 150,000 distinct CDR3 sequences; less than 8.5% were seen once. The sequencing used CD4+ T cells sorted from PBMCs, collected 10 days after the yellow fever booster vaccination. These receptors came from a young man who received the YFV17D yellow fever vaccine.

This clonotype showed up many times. In DNA, the CDR3 is TGTGCCAGCAAAGAAGAGACCCAGTACTTC. It encodes CASKEETQYF. This chain links TRBV6-6 with TRBJ2-5; D gene unclear. The CDR3 has 10 amino acids. Between the trimmed V and J ends, which lost 7 bases and 3 bases, there was a span of 3 bases. Germline V gene sequence: CDR1 MNHNY, CDR2 SVGAGI (reference sequence).

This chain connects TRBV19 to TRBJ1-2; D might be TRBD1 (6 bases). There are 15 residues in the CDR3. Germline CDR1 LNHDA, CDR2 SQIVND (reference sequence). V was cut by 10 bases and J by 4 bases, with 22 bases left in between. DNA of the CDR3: TGTGCCACTTACTCCGGGACAACAGAACTCTATGGCTACACCTTC. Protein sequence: CATYSGTTELYGYTF.

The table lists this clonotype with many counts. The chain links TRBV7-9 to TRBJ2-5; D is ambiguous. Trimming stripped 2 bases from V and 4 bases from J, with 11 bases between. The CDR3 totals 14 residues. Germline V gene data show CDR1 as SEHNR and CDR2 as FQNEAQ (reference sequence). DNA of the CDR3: TGTGCCAGCAGCTTAAATAACCAGCCAGAGACCCAGTACTTC. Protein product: CASSLNNQPETQYF.

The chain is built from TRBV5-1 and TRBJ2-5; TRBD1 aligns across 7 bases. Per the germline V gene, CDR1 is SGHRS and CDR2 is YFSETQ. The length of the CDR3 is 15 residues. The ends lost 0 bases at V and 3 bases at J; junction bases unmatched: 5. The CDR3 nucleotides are TGCGCCAGCAGCTTGGGATGGGGGACAGAAGAGACCCAGTACTTC. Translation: CASSLGWGTEETQYF.

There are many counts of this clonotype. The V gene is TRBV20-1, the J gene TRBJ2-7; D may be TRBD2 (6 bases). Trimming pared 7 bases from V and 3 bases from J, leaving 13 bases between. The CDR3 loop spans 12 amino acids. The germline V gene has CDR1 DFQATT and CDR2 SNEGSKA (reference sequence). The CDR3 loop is CSVRDFNYEQYF. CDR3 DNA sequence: TGCAGTGTAAGGGACTTCAACTACGAGCAGTACTTC.